This entry concerns a single T cell receptor (beta chain). A junction end diverges from the germline sequence, so it may reflect a read error. The sample belongs to a study of T-cell memory formation after mild COVID-19. TCRdb re-analysed the 5' RACE reads in MiXCR, keeping a single row per CDR3 protein. The sample contains hundreds of thousands of distinct CDR3 sequences, roughly 8.2% of which appear only once. The CDR3 sequence is 14 residues long. CDR1 is SEHNR and CDR2 is FQNEAQ in the germline V gene (reference sequence). The clonotype originates from a man between 18 and 35 years old who had mild COVID-19 (a few samples of this study predate the infection). Cell type and time point are not known. V is TRBV7-9 and J is TRBJ2-5, with D perhaps given as TRBD1 or TRBD2 (5 bases each). Sample: PBMCs or a T cell subset sorted from them (not recorded which). CDR3 protein: CASSLGQGDQTKYF. The CDR3 bases are TGTGCCAGCAGCTTAGGTCAGGGAGACCAGACCAAGTACTTC.